Shown below are 25 T cell receptor beta chains from a single sample sequenced in a study of blood T cell repertoires in COVID-19 (dated by TCRdb to between 2020 and 2021). The library was prepared using the immunoSEQ multiplex PCR assay. TCRdb limited this immuneACCESS table to in-frame rearrangements with V and J called. A share of clones is missing; checked studies link under half to unresolved V genes, and the rest is unexplained. In all, the sample holds a few hundred thousand clones, and approximately 89% of those were seen once. The top ten clones comprise around 1.9% of the sample. Sequencing was done on a sample of PBMCs or T cells enriched from blood (not recorded which). All receptors come from a man aged 35-49 years in a cohort exposed to, infected with or recovered from COVID-19 (not recorded which).

The chain employs TRBV29-1 and TRBJ2-1; 10 bases are shared with TRBD1. The ends lost 1 base at V and 4 bases at J; junction bases unmatched: 4. The germline V gene encodes CDR1 SQVTM and CDR2 ANQGSEA. The CDR3 contains 15 residues. CDR3 region: CSVEGSDRGYNEQFF. The CDR3 DNA sequence: TGCAGCGTTGAAGGTTCGGACAGGGGGTACAATGAGCAGTTCTTC.

This clone appeared a few times. This chain joins TRBV3-1 (or the pseudogene TRBV3-2) and TRBJ1-3; a possible D gene is TRBD1 (6 bases). Germline V gives CDR1 LGHDT, CDR2 YNNKEL (reference sequence). There are 14 residues in the CDR3. V shed 5 bases and J shed 9 bases, with 17 bases lying between them. CDR3 DNA sequence: TGTGCCAGCAGCGCTGGGCGGGGGCCCACCACCATATATTTT. It specifies CASSAGRGPTTIYF.

This clone has more than one count but fewer than ten. J is TRBJ2-1 and V is TRBV7-6; 10 bases fit TRBD2. Germline lookup yields CDR1 SGHVS and CDR2 FNYEAQ. CDR3 length: 19 amino acids. The V gene end was trimmed by 4 bases and the J gene end by 0 bases; junction bases not matched to a gene: 12. The DNA for the CDR3 is TGTGCCAGCAGCTATCGCGGGACTAGCGACCACCACTCCTACAATGAGCAGTTCTTC. Protein sequence: CASSYRGTSDHHSYNEQFF.

The chain employs TRBV28 and TRBJ2-3, with 7 positions matching TRBD2. Germline trimming cut 5 bases from V and 1 base from J; bases unmatched to any gene: 3. The length of the CDR3 is 14 residues. Germline values: CDR1 MDHEN, CDR2 SYDVKM. The CDR3 sequence: CASSPTSGTDTQYF. Here the CDR3 DNA reads TGTGCCAGCAGTCCAACTAGCGGCACAGATACGCAGTATTTT.

J is TRBJ1-5 and V is TRBV28; 10 positions match TRBD1. Germline lookup yields CDR1 MDHEN and CDR2 SYDVKM. The length of the CDR3 is 19 residues. V lost 3 bases and J lost 4; bases outside the gene matches: 15. The DNA for the CDR3 is TGTGCCAGCAGTTTTTCCGGGGGAAAAAGGACAGGGGGGAATCAGCCCCAGCATTTT. Its translation: CASSFSGGKRTGGNQPQHF.

This chain links TRBV11-2 with TRBJ2-3, with 10 positions matching TRBD2. This CDR3 is built from 18 residues. CDR1 is SGHAT and CDR2 is FQNNGV in the germline V gene. J gave up 4 bases and V 1 base, and 11 bases lay outside the gene matches. In DNA form, the CDR3 reads TGTGCCAGCAGCTTAGCCCCGGGACTAGCGATGATGCCAGATACGCAGTATTTT. It encodes CASSLAPGLAMMPDTQYF.

The chain links TRBV25-1 to TRBJ1-5; the D is unclear. Germline lookup yields CDR1 MGHDK and CDR2 SYGVNS. The CDR3 has 15 residues. The V gene lost 1 base and the J gene lost 2 bases, with 9 bases spanning the gap. The CDR3 sequence is CASSELGGRNQPQHF. The CDR3 DNA reads as TGTGCCAGCAGTGAATTAGGAGGCCGCAATCAGCCCCAGCATTTT. The full variable domain, in which reference TRBV25-1 and TRBJ1-5 provide the parts outside the CDR3, is EADIYQTPRYLVIGTGKKITLECSQTMGHDKMYWYQQDPGMELHLIHYSYGVNSTEKGDLSSESTVSRIRTEHFPLTLESARPSHTSQYLCASSELGGRNQPQHFGDGTRLSIL.

The genes are TRBV7-2 and TRBJ1-4; perhaps TRBD1 as D (6 bases). The length of the CDR3 is 13 residues. The V end was cut by 1 base, the J end by 7 bases, with 7 bases between. In germline, CDR1 is SGHTA, CDR2 FQGNSA. The CDR3 DNA reads as TGTGCCAGCAGCTTAGTGGGGGCTGAAAAACTGTTTTTT. It codes for CASSLVGAEKLFF.

Written as DNA, the CDR3 is TGTGCCAGCAGCCAAGGAGGCGGCAGGGGTAATCAGCCCCAGCATTTT. Protein: CASSQGGGRGNQPQHF. The gene calls are TRBV3-1 (or the pseudogene TRBV3-2) and TRBJ1-5; tentative D call: TRBD1 (6 bases). This CDR3 has 16 amino acids. Germline V CDR1 and CDR2: LGHDT, YNNKEL (reference sequence). Trimming shortened V by 1 base and J by 4 bases, and 14 bases separated the two germline ends.

V is TRBV6-5 and J is TRBJ2-7, with 12 nucleotides matching TRBD2. Germline V gene data show CDR1 as MNHEY and CDR2 as SVGAGI. The CDR3 is 15 amino acids. The J segment lost 2 bases and the V segment lost 7 bases, leaving 6 bases of the junction unmatched. The CDR3 DNA sequence: TGTGCCAGCAAGGTCGGACTAGCGGGAACCTACGAGCAGTACTTC. This sequence encodes CASKVGLAGTYEQYF.

The chain has TRBV25-1 and TRBJ1-5; perhaps TRBD1 as D (6 bases). Germline values: CDR1 MGHDK, CDR2 SYGVNS. CDR3 size: 15 residues. With 4 bases removed from V and 2 bases from J, the gap between germline ends came to 12 bases. CDR3 DNA sequence: TGTGCCAGCAGTGCCTCAGGGGTTGGCAATCAGCCCCAGCATTTT. Translating it yields CASSASGVGNQPQHF.

V gene TRBV10-1 combines with J gene TRBJ2-5; TRBD1 aligns across 8 bases. J gave up 4 bases and V 6 bases, and 4 bases lay outside the gene matches. In germline, CDR1 is WNHNN, CDR2 SYGVQD (reference sequence). The CDR3 spans 13 residues. The CDR3 is CASSKDRVETQYF. The CDR3 nucleotides are TGCGCCAGCAGCAAGGACAGGGTAGAGACCCAGTACTTC.

The chain recombines TRBV18 with TRBJ2-1, with D possibly being TRBD1 (5 bases). V lost 3 bases, J lost 6 bases, and 6 bases lay in between. This CDR3 has 12 amino acids. The germline V gene encodes CDR1 KGHSH and CDR2 LQKENI. The CDR3 DNA reads TGTGCCAGCTCACCCACAGGCAATGAGCAGTTCTTC. Its translation is CASSPTGNEQFF. Supplemented by reference TRBV18 and TRBJ2-1, the full variable domain reads NAGVMQNPRHLVRRRGQEARLRCSPMKGHSHVYWYRQLPEEGLKFMVYLQKENIIDESGMPKERFSAEFPKEGPSILRIQQVVRGDSAAYFCASSPTGNEQFFGPGTRLTVL.

The rearrangement links TRBV19 to TRBJ1-1; D remains unclear. Looked up from germline, CDR1 is LNHDA and CDR2 is SQIVND (reference sequence). This CDR3 comprises 15 residues. With 4 bases removed from V and 1 base from J, the gap between germline ends came to 13 bases. CDR3 amino acids: CASSSSSAGNTEAFF. DNA of the CDR3: TGTGCCAGTAGTAGCAGCTCGGCAGGGAACACTGAAGCTTTCTTT.

This clone was counted many times. This rearrangement joins TRBV6-2 or TRBV6-3 to TRBJ1-6; 7 nucleotides match TRBD1. V trimming: 5 bases; J trimming: 9 bases; junction bases outside the gene matches: 7. Germline V gene sequence: CDR1 MNHEY, CDR2 SVGEGT. This CDR3 has 14 amino acids. The CDR3 loop is CASSLRDSGSPLHF. CDR3 sequence (DNA): TGTGCCAGCAGTCTCCGGGACAGCGGTTCACCCCTCCACTTT.

This clone was seen only once. The CDR3 nucleotides are TGTGCCAGCAAAGAAGGGACAATGGTTTCCAGAGTCATGAACACTGAAGCTTTCTTT. It encodes CASKEGTMVSRVMNTEAFF. The chain has TRBV5-5 and TRBJ1-1; possible D gene TRBD1, 6 bases. The germline gives CDR1 SGHKS, CDR2 YYEKEE (reference sequence). The CDR3 runs to 19 residues. Trimming left V 6 bases short and J 0 bases short, with 27 bases between.

This chain connects TRBV9 to TRBJ2-1; 13 bases agree with TRBD2. This CDR3 is built from 14 residues. V shed 0 bases, J shed 10 bases, and the junction held 1 base outside the gene matches. CDR1 and CDR2 (germline): SGDLS, YYNGEE. The CDR3 reads CASSVVLAGGEQFF. For the CDR3, the DNA is TGTGCCAGCAGCGTAGTACTAGCGGGAGGGGAGCAGTTCTTC.

This chain connects TRBV27 to TRBJ2-1; TRBD2 matches 10 bases. CDR3 length: 17 residues. V trimming: 1 base; J trimming: 4 bases; junction bases outside the gene matches: 7. Germline CDR1 is MNHEY and CDR2 is SMNVEV (reference sequence). The CDR3 DNA follows: TGTGCCAGCAGTTTATTAACTAGCGGGACTGTGTACAATGAGCAGTTCTTC. Translated: CASSLLTSGTVYNEQFF.

There are many counts of this clone. This sequence joins TRBV10-3 and TRBJ1-3; no clear D. Germline-derived CDR1 and CDR2 are ENHRY and SYGVKD. The CDR3 has 16 residues. The germline V and J ends were trimmed by 3 bases and 3 bases, with 15 bases remaining between them. The CDR3 protein is CAISDRRREIGNTIYF. CDR3 DNA sequence: TGTGCCATCAGTGACCGCCGGCGGGAGATTGGAAACACCATATATTTT.

The J gene is TRBJ1-5, the V gene TRBV2; 9 positions agree with TRBD1. Germline V CDR1 and CDR2: SNHLY, FYNNEI. After removal of 6 bases from V and 5 bases from J, the junction contained 8 bases not matched to a gene. This CDR3 comprises 15 residues. The CDR3, as DNA: TGTGCCAGCAGCTCACAGGGGGCCCTCGATCAGCCCCAGCATTTT. This encodes CASSSQGALDQPQHF.

The V call is TRBV28, the J call TRBJ1-5; 10 bases are shared with TRBD1. Germline V gives CDR1 MDHEN, CDR2 SYDVKM. Trimming at V came to 6 bases and at J to 6 bases, leaving 8 bases not matched to a gene. CDR3 length: 15 residues. CDR3 sequence: CASRPRDRGAQPQHF. Here the CDR3 DNA reads TGTGCCAGCAGACCTCGGGACAGGGGTGCTCAGCCCCAGCATTTT.

The chain couples TRBV29-1 to TRBJ1-1; 7 bases align to TRBD1. The CDR3 is made up of 12 amino acids. V trimming: 7 bases; J trimming: 1 base; junction bases outside the gene matches: 3. Germline CDR1 reads SQVTM; CDR2 reads ANQGSEA. CDR3 in amino acids: CSAGQSNTEAFF. The DNA of the CDR3 is TGCAGCGCGGGACAGTCGAACACTGAAGCTTTCTTT.

V gene TRBV5-1 combines with J gene TRBJ2-1; a possible D gene is TRBD2 (5 bases). The CDR3 totals 14 residues. The germline V and J ends were trimmed by 5 bases and 8 bases, with 17 bases remaining between them. The V gene's germline CDR1 is SGHRS and CDR2 YFSETQ. CDR3 in DNA: TGCGCCAGCAGAAGGACTGAAGGTAATCATGAGCAGTTCTTC. Its translation is CASRRTEGNHEQFF.

The chain combines TRBV10-3 with TRBJ2-7; D possibly corresponds to TRBD2 (5 bases). Germline CDR1 is ENHRY and CDR2 is SYGVKD. The CDR3 runs to 15 residues. V shed 0 bases and J shed 3 bases, with 12 bases lying between them. CDR3 residues: CAISESKAGGYEQYF. DNA of the CDR3: TGTGCCATCAGTGAGTCGAAGGCCGGAGGCTACGAGCAGTACTTC.

This clone was picked up a small number of times. The chain links TRBV19 to TRBJ1-5, with D possibly TRBD1 on 5 matching bases. The germline gives CDR1 LNHDA, CDR2 SQIVND (reference sequence). V shed 5 bases and J shed 4 bases, with 18 bases lying between them. This CDR3 spans 16 amino acids. The CDR3 nucleotides read TGTGCCAGTAGTTCCCGGACACCAACTCCGAATCAGCCCCAGCATTTT. The encoded protein is CASSSRTPTPNQPQHF.